This TCR beta chain was obtained from a study of T cell clonality in common variable immunodeficiency. Of note for this clone: Its antigen is as yet unknown.

TCRdb keeps only in-frame clones here, not all; method: immunoSEQ multiplex PCR. The sample holds about 42,000 clones, and no clone turns up only once. Overall study findings and caveats: Repertoire-complication correlations in CVID were limited by patient heterogeneity. Fewer deletions and N-nucleotide insertions were reportedly seen in common variable immunodeficiency TCR beta sequences.

This sequence was found in a person aged 18 to 69 in good health. The sequenced sample consisted of peripheral blood mononuclear cells.

CDR3 residues: CASSLNWAGYEQYF. The DNA read from the CDR3 is TGCGCCAGCAGCTTGAATTGGGCGGGCTACGAG. The chain employs TRBV5-1 and TRBJ2-7; possibly TRBD2 for D (5 bases). Sequencing ends 3 residues short of the CDR3 end; the germline J gene provides the rest. Germline V gene data show CDR1 as SGHRS and CDR2 as YFSETQ. The CDR3 length is 14 residues. V lost 1 base and J lost 3, with 11 bases in between.